A single sample is the source of the 21 T cell receptor beta chains below, sequenced in a study of blood T cell repertoires in COVID-19. Sequencing used immunoSEQ multiplex PCR; TCRdb keeps in-frame clones, though not all of them. The sample carries approximately 59,000 clones, approximately 80% recorded once. The sample was peripheral blood. These receptor sequences come from a man aged 60 to 69 with COVID-19, enrolled during active disease.

This chain uses TRBV7-2 with TRBJ2-3; 9 positions agree with TRBD2. V lost 1 base, J lost 3 bases, and 8 bases stayed unmatched. Germline CDR1 and CDR2: SGHTA and FQGNSA. The CDR3 covers 17 residues. CDR3 DNA: TGTGCCAGCAGCTTAGGATCTAGCGGGATGGCTACAGATACGCAGTATTTT. Translated, it gives CASSLGSSGMATDTQYF.

This chain connects TRBV5-1 to TRBJ2-1, with D possibly TRBD2 on 6 matching bases. There are 16 residues in the CDR3. Germline CDR1 reads SGHRS; CDR2 reads YFSETQ. V was clipped by 4 bases and J by 0 bases, with 14 bases between them. Written as DNA, the CDR3 is TGCGCCAGCAGCACCCTAGGGGAGGTCTCCTACAATGAGCAGTTCTTC. Translated, it gives CASSTLGEVSYNEQFF.

This clone was seen only once. This chain's CDR3 is CASSPGTSGGAQETQYF. CDR3 in DNA: TGTGCCAGCAGCCCCGGGACTAGCGGGGGGGCCCAAGAGACCCAGTACTTC. This chain uses TRBV5-4 with TRBJ2-5; 16 bases match TRBD2. This CDR3 has 17 residues. J gave up 1 base and V 4 bases, and 4 bases lay outside the gene matches. Germline V gene data show CDR1 as SGHNT and CDR2 as YYREEE (reference sequence).

The rearrangement links TRBV6-5 to TRBJ1-6, with 7 bases identical to TRBD1. Per germline, CDR1 MNHEY and CDR2 SVGAGI. The trim removed 7 bases at V and 7 bases at J, leaving 4 bases unmatched. The CDR3 sequence is 13 residues long. CDR3 DNA: TGTGCCAGCACGGGACAGCAAAATTCACCCCTCCACTTT. It specifies CASTGQQNSPLHF.

The chain is built from TRBV7-2 and TRBJ1-5; 7 nucleotides align to TRBD1. This CDR3 spans 15 amino acids. J gave up 7 bases and V 5 bases, and 11 bases lay outside the gene matches. In germline, CDR1 is SGHTA, CDR2 FQGNSA. CDR3 bases: TGTGCCAGCAGCCCGACAGGGCGACAGGAACAGCCCCAGCATTTT. This translates into CASSPTGRQEQPQHF.

The J gene is TRBJ2-1, the V gene TRBV7-9; the match to TRBD2 covers 10 bases. CDR3 length equals 16 residues. The trim removed 5 bases at V and 4 bases at J, leaving 8 bases unmatched. Germline CDR1 is SEHNR and CDR2 is FQNEAQ (reference sequence). CDR3 sequence: CASSHASSGRYNEQFF. The CDR3 nucleotides read TGTGCCAGCAGCCACGCCTCTAGCGGGAGATACAATGAGCAGTTCTTC.

The chain links TRBV25-1 to TRBJ1-2; 7 positions agree with TRBD1. This CDR3 has 14 amino acids. From germline, CDR1 is MGHDK and CDR2 SYGVNS. Losses at the gene ends were 4 bases for V and 6 bases for J; bases not matched to a gene: 8. CDR3 DNA sequence: TGTGCCAGCAGTGGAACGACAGGGTCTCATGGCTACACCTTC. Its translation: CASSGTTGSHGYTF.

The V gene is TRBV3-1 (or the pseudogene TRBV3-2), the J gene TRBJ1-1; 7 nucleotides match TRBD1. J lost 4 bases, V lost 5 bases, and 4 bases had no gene match. The germline V gene encodes CDR1 LGHDT and CDR2 YNNKEL (reference sequence). The CDR3 contains 13 residues. The chain's CDR3 is CASSGTVGTEAFF. CDR3 sequence (DNA): TGTGCCAGCAGCGGGACAGTCGGCACTGAAGCTTTCTTT.

V and J are TRBV11-2 and TRBJ2-3; a possible D gene is TRBD2 (5 bases). The germline V and J ends were trimmed by 1 base and 0 bases, with 11 bases remaining between them. The CDR3 length is 16 residues. CDR1 and CDR2 from the germline V gene are SGHAT and FQNNGV. The CDR3 DNA follows: TGTGCCAGCAGCTTAGTTCTGAGGGCTAGCACAGATACGCAGTATTTT. Protein: CASSLVLRASTDTQYF.

The chain joins TRBV11-3 to TRBJ2-5, with TRBD2 matching over 12 bases. CDR1 is SGHNT and CDR2 is YENEEA in the germline V gene. This CDR3 is 16 amino acids long. Germline trimming cut 5 bases from V and 2 bases from J; bases unmatched to any gene: 6. The CDR3 coding sequence is TGTGCCAGCAGCCCCCGACTAGCGGGAGTGCAAGAGACCCAGTACTTC. Its protein is CASSPRLAGVQETQYF. Variable domain in full (rest from reference TRBV11-3 and TRBJ2-5): EAGVVQSPRYKIIEKKQPVAFWCNPISGHNTLYWYLQNLGQGPELLIRYENEEAVDDSQLPKDRFSAERLKGVDSTLKIQPAELGDSAVYLCASSPRLAGVQETQYFGPGTRLLVL.

The V call is TRBV11-2, the J call TRBJ1-1, with D tentatively TRBD1 (5 bases). This CDR3 has 12 amino acids. Trimming shortened V by 3 bases and J by 7 bases, and 9 bases separated the two germline ends. Germline CDR1 reads SGHAT; CDR2 reads FQNNGV. The CDR3 DNA is TGTGCCAGCAGCTTCCAGGGTATTGAAGCTTTCTTT. It is translated as CASSFQGIEAFF.

This chain links TRBV5-8 with TRBJ2-1; TRBD2 aligns across 11 bases. The CDR3 is 15 amino acids. Looked up from germline, CDR1 is SGHTS and CDR2 is YDEGEE. V was pared by 0 bases and J by 11 bases, with 7 bases of the junction left unmatched. Written as DNA, the CDR3 is TGTGCCAGCAGCTTGGGAGTAGCGGGGGGGCGGAAGCAGTTCTTC. It codes for CASSLGVAGGRKQFF.

CDR3 sequence: CASSRTGFSEQYF. In DNA, the CDR3 is TGTGCCAGCTCAAGGACAGGGTTCTCCGAGCAGTACTTC. This chain connects TRBV18 to TRBJ2-7, with 8 bases matching TRBD1. V shed 5 bases, J shed 6 bases, and the junction held 6 bases outside the gene matches. The germline V gene encodes CDR1 KGHSH and CDR2 LQKENI. The CDR3 totals 13 residues.

The table lists this clone with a few counts. V and J are TRBV14 and TRBJ2-6; the D gene is possibly TRBD1 (5 bases). Per germline, CDR1 SGHDN and CDR2 FVKESK. The CDR3 is made up of 16 amino acids. V gave up 1 base and J gave up 2 bases, with 9 bases separating them. In nucleotides, the CDR3 is TGTGCCAGCAGCCAAGGGCTCAGGGCTGGGGCCAACGTCCTGACTTTC. Protein: CASSQGLRAGANVLTF.

This clone was picked up a small number of times. The V gene is TRBV5-1, the J gene TRBJ2-7; D gene uncertain. The germline V gene has CDR1 SGHRS and CDR2 YFSETQ. Trimming took 2 bases from V and 5 from J, leaving 8 bases between them. The CDR3 sequence is 12 residues long. The CDR3 protein is CASSFNSNEQYF. The CDR3 region has the DNA TGCGCCAGCAGCTTCAACAGTAACGAGCAGTACTTC.

The V and J genes are TRBV30 and TRBJ1-5, with D maybe TRBD1 (5 bases). Germline values: CDR1 GTSNPN, CDR2 SVGIG (reference sequence). The V gene lost 0 bases and the J gene lost 2 bases, with 8 bases spanning the gap. The CDR3 spans 14 residues. The CDR3 loop reads CAWSVKGGNQPQHF. CDR3 nucleotide sequence: TGTGCCTGGAGTGTTAAAGGGGGCAATCAGCCCCAGCATTTT.

This clone appeared a single time. The chain carries TRBV2 and TRBJ2-3; no reliable D call. This CDR3 is 14 amino acids long. Germline V gene sequence: CDR1 SNHLY, CDR2 FYNNEI. The ends were cut back, 3 bases at V and 0 bases at J, with 7 bases in the middle. CDR3 nucleotide sequence: TGTGCCAGCAGTGAGACGACTAGCACAGATACGCAGTATTTT. Amino acid sequence: CASSETTSTDTQYF.

This sequence joins TRBV19 and TRBJ2-6; TRBD2 might be the D (6 bases). This CDR3 contains 16 residues. The germline V and J ends were trimmed by 9 bases and 0 bases, with 15 bases remaining between them. The germline gives CDR1 LNHDA, CDR2 SQIVND (reference sequence). For the CDR3, the DNA is TGTGCCAGCGGGGGATCAGCCGTCTCTGGGGCCAACGTCCTGACTTTC. The encoded protein is CASGGSAVSGANVLTF.

V and J are TRBV6-4 and TRBJ2-1; TRBD2 might be the D (6 bases). The CDR3 covers 15 residues. The V gene lost 3 bases and the J gene lost 4 bases, with 13 bases spanning the gap. From germline, CDR1 is MRHNA and CDR2 SNTAGT. CDR3 residues: CASSESGTAYNEQFF. The CDR3 region has the DNA TGTGCCAGCAGTGAGTCCGGGACTGCGTACAATGAGCAGTTCTTC.

The chain is built from TRBV5-1 and TRBJ2-7, with D possibly TRBD1 on 6 matching bases. This CDR3 has 14 amino acids. The V gene's germline CDR1 is SGHRS and CDR2 YFSETQ. The V and J ends lost 4 bases and 1 base respectively, with 12 bases between them. CDR3 nucleotide sequence: TGCGCCAGCAGCCCCCAGGGGCCTTCCTACGAGCAGTACTTC. Protein sequence: CASSPQGPSYEQYF.

The rearrangement uses TRBV6-1 and TRBJ1-1; D is perhaps TRBD1 (6 bases). CDR3 size: 14 residues. Germline loops: CDR1 MNHNS, CDR2 SASEGT. Trimming pared 2 bases from V and 5 bases from J, leaving 12 bases between. CDR3 in amino acids: CASSEQGHGTEAFF. The CDR3 DNA reads TGTGCCAGCAGTGAACAGGGGCATGGGACTGAAGCTTTCTTT.